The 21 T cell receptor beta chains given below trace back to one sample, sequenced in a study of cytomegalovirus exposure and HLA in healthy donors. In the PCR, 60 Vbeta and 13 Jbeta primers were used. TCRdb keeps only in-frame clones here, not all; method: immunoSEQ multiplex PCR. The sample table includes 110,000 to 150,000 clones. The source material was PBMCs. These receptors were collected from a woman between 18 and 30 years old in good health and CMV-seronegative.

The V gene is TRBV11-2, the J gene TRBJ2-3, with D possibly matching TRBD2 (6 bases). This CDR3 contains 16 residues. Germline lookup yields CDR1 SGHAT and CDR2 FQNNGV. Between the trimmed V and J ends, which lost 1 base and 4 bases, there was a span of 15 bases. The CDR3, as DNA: TGTGCCAGCAGCTTAGGGACATACGGAGGGTCAGATACGCAGTATTTT. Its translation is CASSLGTYGGSDTQYF.

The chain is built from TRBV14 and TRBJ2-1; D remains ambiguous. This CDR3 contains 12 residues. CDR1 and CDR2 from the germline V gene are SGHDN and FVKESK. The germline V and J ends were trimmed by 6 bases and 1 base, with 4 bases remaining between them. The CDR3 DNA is TGTGCCAGCAGTTATTCCTACAATGAGCAGTTCTTC. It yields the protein CASSYSYNEQFF.

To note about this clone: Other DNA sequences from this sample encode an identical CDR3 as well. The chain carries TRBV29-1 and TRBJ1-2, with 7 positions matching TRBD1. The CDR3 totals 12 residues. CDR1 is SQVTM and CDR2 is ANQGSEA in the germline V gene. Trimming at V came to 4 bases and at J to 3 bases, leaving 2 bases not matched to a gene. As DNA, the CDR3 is TGCAGCGTTGGAACAGGGGACTATGGCTACACCTTC. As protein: CSVGTGDYGYTF.

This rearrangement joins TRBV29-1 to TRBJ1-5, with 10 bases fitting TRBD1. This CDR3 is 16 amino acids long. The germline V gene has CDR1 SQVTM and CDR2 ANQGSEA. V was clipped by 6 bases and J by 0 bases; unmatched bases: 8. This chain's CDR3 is CSVRGGTGDSNQPQHF. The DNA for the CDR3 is TGCAGCGTAAGAGGGGGGACAGGGGATAGCAATCAGCCCCAGCATTTT.

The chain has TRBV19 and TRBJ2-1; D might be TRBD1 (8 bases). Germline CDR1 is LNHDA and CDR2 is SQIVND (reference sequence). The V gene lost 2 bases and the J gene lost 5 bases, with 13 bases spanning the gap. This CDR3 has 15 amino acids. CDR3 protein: CASSIPTGGDNEQFF. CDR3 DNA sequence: TGTGCCAGTAGTATACCCACAGGGGGGGACAATGAGCAGTTCTTC.

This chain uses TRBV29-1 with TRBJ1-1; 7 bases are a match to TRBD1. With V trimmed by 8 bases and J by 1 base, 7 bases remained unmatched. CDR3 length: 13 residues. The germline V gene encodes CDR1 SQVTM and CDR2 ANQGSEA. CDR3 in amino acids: CSFTSGGNTEAFF. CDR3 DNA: TGCAGCTTTACCTCAGGGGGGAACACTGAAGCTTTCTTT.

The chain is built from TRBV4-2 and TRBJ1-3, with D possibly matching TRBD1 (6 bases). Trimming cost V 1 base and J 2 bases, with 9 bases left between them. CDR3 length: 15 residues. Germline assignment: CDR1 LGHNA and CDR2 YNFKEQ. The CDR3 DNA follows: TGTGCCAGCAGCCAAGTTACAGGGACTGGAAACACCATATATTTT. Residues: CASSQVTGTGNTIYF.

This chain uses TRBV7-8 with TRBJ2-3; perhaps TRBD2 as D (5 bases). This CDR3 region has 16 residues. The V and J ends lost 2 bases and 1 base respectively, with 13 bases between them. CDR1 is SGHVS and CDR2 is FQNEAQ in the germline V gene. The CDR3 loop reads CASSLSVGVGTDTQYF. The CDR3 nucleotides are TGTGCCAGCAGCTTATCGGTGGGAGTAGGCACAGATACGCAGTATTTT.

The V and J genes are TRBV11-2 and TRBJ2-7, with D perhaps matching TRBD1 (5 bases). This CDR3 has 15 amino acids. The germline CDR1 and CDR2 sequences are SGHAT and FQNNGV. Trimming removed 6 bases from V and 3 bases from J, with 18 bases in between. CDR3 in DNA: TGTGCCAGCAGGATGGGGCCGCTCCGGTACTACGAGCAGTACTTC. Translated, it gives CASRMGPLRYYEQYF. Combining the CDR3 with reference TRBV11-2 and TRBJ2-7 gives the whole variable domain EAGVAQSPRYKIIEKRQSVAFWCNPISGHATLYWYQQILGQGPKLLIQFQNNGVVDDSQLPKDRFSAERLKGVDSTLKIQPAKLEDSAVYLCASRMGPLRYYEQYFGPGTRLTVT.

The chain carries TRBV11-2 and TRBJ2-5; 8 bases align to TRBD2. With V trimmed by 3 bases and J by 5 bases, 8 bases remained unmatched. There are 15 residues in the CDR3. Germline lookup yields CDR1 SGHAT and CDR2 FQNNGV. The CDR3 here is CASSFEAGERETQYF. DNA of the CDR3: TGTGCCAGCAGCTTCGAAGCGGGAGAGCGTGAGACCCAGTACTTC.

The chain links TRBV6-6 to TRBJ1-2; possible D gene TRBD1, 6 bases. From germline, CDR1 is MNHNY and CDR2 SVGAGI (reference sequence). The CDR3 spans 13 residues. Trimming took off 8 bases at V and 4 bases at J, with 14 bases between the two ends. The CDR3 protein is CASRSGQAYGYTF. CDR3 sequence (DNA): TGTGCCAGCCGGTCGGGACAAGCCTATGGCTACACCTTC.

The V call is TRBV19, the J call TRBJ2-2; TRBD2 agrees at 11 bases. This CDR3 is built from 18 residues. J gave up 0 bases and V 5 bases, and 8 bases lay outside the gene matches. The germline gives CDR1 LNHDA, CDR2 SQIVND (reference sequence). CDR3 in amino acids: CASSPGLAGKTNTGELFF. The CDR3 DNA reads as TGTGCCAGTAGTCCCGGACTAGCGGGCAAGACGAACACCGGGGAGCTGTTTTTT.

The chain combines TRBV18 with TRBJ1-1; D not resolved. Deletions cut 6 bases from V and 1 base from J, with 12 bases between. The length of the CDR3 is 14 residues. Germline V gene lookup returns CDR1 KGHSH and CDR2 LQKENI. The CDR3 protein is CASSSEESNTEAFF. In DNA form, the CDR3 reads TGTGCCAGCTCCTCGGAGGAATCGAACACTGAAGCTTTCTTT.

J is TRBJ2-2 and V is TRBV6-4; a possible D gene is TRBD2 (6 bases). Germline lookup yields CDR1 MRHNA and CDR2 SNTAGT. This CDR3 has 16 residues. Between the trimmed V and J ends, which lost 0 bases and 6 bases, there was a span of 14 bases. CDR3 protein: CASSDSTGDNSGELFF. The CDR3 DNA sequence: TGTGCCAGCAGTGACTCGACGGGGGATAACTCCGGGGAGCTGTTTTTT.

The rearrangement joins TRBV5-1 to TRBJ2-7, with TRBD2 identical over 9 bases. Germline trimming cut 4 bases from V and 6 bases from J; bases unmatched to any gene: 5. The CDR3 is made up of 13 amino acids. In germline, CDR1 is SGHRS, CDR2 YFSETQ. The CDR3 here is CASSEGLAGEQYF. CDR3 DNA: TGCGCCAGCAGCGAGGGACTAGCTGGCGAGCAGTACTTC.

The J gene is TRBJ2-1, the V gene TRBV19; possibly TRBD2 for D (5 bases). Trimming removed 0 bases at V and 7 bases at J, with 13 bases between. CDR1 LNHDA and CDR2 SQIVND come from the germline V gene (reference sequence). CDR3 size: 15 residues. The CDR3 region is CASSIDSGPRNEQFF. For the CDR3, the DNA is TGTGCCAGTAGTATAGACAGCGGACCAAGAAATGAGCAGTTCTTC.

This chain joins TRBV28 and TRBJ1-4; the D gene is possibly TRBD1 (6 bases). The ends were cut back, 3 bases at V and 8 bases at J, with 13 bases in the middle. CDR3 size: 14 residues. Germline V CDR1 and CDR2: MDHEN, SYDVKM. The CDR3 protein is CASSLPQGSEKLFF. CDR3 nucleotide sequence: TGTGCCAGCAGTTTGCCCCAGGGGAGCGAAAAACTGTTTTTT.

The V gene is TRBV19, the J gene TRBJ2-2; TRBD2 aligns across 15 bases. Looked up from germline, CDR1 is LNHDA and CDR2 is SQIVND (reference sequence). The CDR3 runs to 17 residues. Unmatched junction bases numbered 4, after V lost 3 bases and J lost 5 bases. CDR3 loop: CASSIPGLAGGTGELFF. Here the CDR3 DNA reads TGTGCCAGTAGTATCCCCGGACTAGCGGGGGGGACCGGGGAGCTGTTTTTT.

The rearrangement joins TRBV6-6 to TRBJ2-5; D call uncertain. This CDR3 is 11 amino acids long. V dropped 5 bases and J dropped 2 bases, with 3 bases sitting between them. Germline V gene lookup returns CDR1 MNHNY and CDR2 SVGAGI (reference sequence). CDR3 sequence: CASSHQETQYF. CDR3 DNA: TGTGCCAGCAGTCATCAAGAGACCCAGTACTTC.

The CDR3 nucleotides read TGTGCCAGCAGCAGACAGGGATGGAACACTGAAGCTTTCTTT. Its translation: CASSRQGWNTEAFF. This chain connects TRBV6-1 to TRBJ1-1; 7 bases fit TRBD1. The junction had 5 bases not matched to a gene; V was cut back by 6 bases and J by 1 base. Germline V lookup: CDR1 MNHNS, CDR2 SASEGT. This CDR3 contains 14 residues.

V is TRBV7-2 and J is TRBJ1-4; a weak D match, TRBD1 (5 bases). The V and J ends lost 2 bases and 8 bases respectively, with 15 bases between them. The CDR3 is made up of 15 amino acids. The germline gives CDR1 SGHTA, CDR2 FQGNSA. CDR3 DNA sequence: TGTGCCAGCAGCTTATACGACGGGGAGGGGGAAAAACTGTTTTTT. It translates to CASSLYDGEGEKLFF.